This passage covers 31 T cell receptor beta chains from one sample sequenced in a study of blood T cell repertoires in COVID-19. The data were produced by immunoSEQ multiplex PCR, yet TCRdb's version contains in-frame clones alone and is incomplete. The sample has 300,000 to 450,000 clones; more than 85% are singletons. Input material: PBMCs or T cells enriched from blood (not recorded which). The receptors derive from a woman in her 30s who had recovered from COVID-19.

The chain recombines TRBV6-8 with TRBJ1-6, with a tentative D call TRBD1 (6 bases). The V end was cut by 8 bases, the J end by 6 bases, with 35 bases between. CDR3 size: 21 residues. CDR1 is MNHGY, CDR2 SAAAGT, per germline. This CDR3 reads CASGMNRDIRLPIQPNSPLHF. CDR3 bases: TGTGCCAGCGGGATGAACCGGGACATCCGGCTCCCGATACAGCCTAATTCACCCCTCCACTTT.

This clone was seen only once. J is TRBJ1-2 and V is TRBV24-1; D is possibly TRBD1 (5 bases). The germline CDR1 and CDR2 sequences are KGHDR and SFDVKD. V lost 4 bases to trimming and J lost 4 bases, with 12 bases between them. The CDR3 runs to 14 residues. CDR3 nucleotide sequence: TGTGCCACCAGTGACGAAGGGACTGGCTATGGCTACACCTTC. It translates to CATSDEGTGYGYTF.

The chain joins TRBV2 to TRBJ2-5; D not resolved. Per germline, CDR1 SNHLY and CDR2 FYNNEI. The germline V and J ends were trimmed by 5 bases and 2 bases, with 12 bases remaining between them. The CDR3 runs to 14 residues. CDR3 bases: TGTGCCAGCAGTCCCAGCCGGGTACAAGAGACCCAGTACTTC. Residues: CASSPSRVQETQYF.

V gene TRBV28 combines with J gene TRBJ2-3; TRBD1 agrees at 11 bases. Losses at the gene ends were 1 base for V and 2 bases for J; bases not matched to a gene: 5. CDR1 is MDHEN, CDR2 SYDVKM, per germline. This CDR3 has 17 amino acids. CDR3 nucleotide sequence: TGTGCCAGCAGTTTATTCGGACAGGGGGCCGACACAGATACGCAGTATTTT. It codes for CASSLFGQGADTDTQYF.

This clone was found a few times. The chain carries TRBV4-3 and TRBJ1-5, with D perhaps TRBD1 (6 bases). The CDR3 totals 15 residues. Deletions cut 0 bases from V and 5 bases from J, with 11 bases between. Germline loops: CDR1 LGHNA, CDR2 YSLEER. The CDR3 sequence is CASSQEGHADQPQHF. The CDR3 DNA follows: TGCGCCAGCAGCCAAGAGGGACATGCCGATCAGCCCCAGCATTTT.

The chain carries TRBV4-2 and TRBJ1-3; 8 nucleotides agree with TRBD1. J gave up 3 bases and V 0 bases, and 1 base lay outside the gene matches. This CDR3 region has 15 residues. Germline V gives CDR1 LGHNA, CDR2 YNFKEQ. The chain's CDR3 is CASSQEDRGGNTIYF. CDR3 DNA: TGTGCCAGCAGCCAAGAAGACAGGGGTGGAAACACCATATATTTT.

Many counts were recorded for this clone. Other DNA sequences of this sample code for an identical CDR3. This chain joins TRBV19 and TRBJ1-4, with 12 bases lining up with TRBD1. The CDR3 contains 15 residues. The V and J ends lost 4 bases and 8 bases, in that order; junction bases with no gene match: 5. Germline V gene sequence: CDR1 LNHDA, CDR2 SQIVND (reference sequence). The CDR3 DNA reads as TGTGCCAGTAGTACGGGGACAGGGGGCGGAGAAAAACTGTTTTTT. Its protein is CASSTGTGGGEKLFF.

The sample holds a few counts of this clone. The CDR3, as DNA: TGTGCCAGCAGCGTAGAGTCGTCGGGGGGTTACAATGAGCAGTTCTTC. Protein sequence: CASSVESSGGYNEQFF. The genes are TRBV9 and TRBJ2-1; 7 bases are a match to TRBD2. The J segment lost 4 bases and the V segment lost 0 bases, leaving 7 bases of the junction unmatched. The CDR3 totals 16 residues. Germline V gives CDR1 SGDLS, CDR2 YYNGEE.

The rearrangement joins TRBV7-9 to TRBJ1-2; 9 bases line up with TRBD1. Germline V gene data show CDR1 as SEHNR and CDR2 as FQNEAQ (reference sequence). CDR3 size: 15 residues. V shed 3 bases, J shed 3 bases, and the junction held 5 bases outside the gene matches. The CDR3 region is CASSFDRGVDYGYTF. In DNA form, the CDR3 reads TGTGCCAGCAGCTTCGACAGGGGGGTGGACTATGGCTACACCTTC.

The chain's CDR3 is CASSQDRGTQQYF. The DNA of the CDR3 is TGCGCCAGCAGCCAAGATAGGGGGACCCAGCAGTACTTC. The V call is TRBV4-3, the J call TRBJ2-7; tentative D call: TRBD1 (6 bases). The V gene's germline CDR1 is LGHNA and CDR2 YSLEER. Trimming removed 0 bases from V and 8 bases from J, with 11 bases in between. The CDR3 loop spans 13 amino acids.

The genes are TRBV30 and TRBJ2-5; 15 bases are a match to TRBD2. After removal of 6 bases from V and 3 bases from J, the junction contained 5 bases not matched to a gene. The CDR3 covers 15 residues. The germline gives CDR1 GTSNPN, CDR2 SVGIG (reference sequence). CDR3 DNA: TGTGCCTGTGGACTAGCGGGGGGGCCTGAAGAGACCCAGTACTTC. It encodes CACGLAGGPEETQYF.

This chain connects TRBV7-8 to TRBJ1-2, with 9 bases that match TRBD1. Germline V gene data show CDR1 as SGHVS and CDR2 as FQNEAQ. With 5 bases clipped from V and 4 bases from J, the junction kept 8 bases outside the gene matches. This CDR3 contains 15 residues. This chain's CDR3 is CASSAWTGEGYGYTF. The CDR3 DNA reads as TGTGCCAGCAGCGCCTGGACAGGGGAAGGCTATGGCTACACCTTC.

The CDR3 is CAWSDRDRGYNQPQHF. CDR3 nucleotide sequence: TGTGCCTGGTCCGACCGGGACAGGGGCTACAATCAGCCCCAGCATTTT. The gene calls are TRBV30 and TRBJ1-5, with 10 nucleotides matching TRBD1. The CDR3 covers 16 residues. Germline trimming cut 5 bases from V and 3 bases from J; bases unmatched to any gene: 10. Germline CDR1 is GTSNPN and CDR2 is SVGIG (reference sequence).

The rearrangement links TRBV7-9 to TRBJ2-5; 7 bases agree with TRBD2. This CDR3 contains 13 residues. Trimming cost V 5 bases and J 3 bases; bases outside gene matches: 3. Germline lookup yields CDR1 SEHNR and CDR2 FQNEAQ (reference sequence). The CDR3 is CASSPLAEETQYF. The CDR3 DNA reads TGTGCCAGCAGCCCTCTAGCGGAAGAGACCCAGTACTTC.

The rearrangement links TRBV10-3 to TRBJ1-6; 7 bases are shared with TRBD1. Per germline, CDR1 ENHRY and CDR2 SYGVKD. After removal of 10 bases from V and 11 bases from J, the junction contained 11 bases not matched to a gene. The CDR3 extends over 13 amino acids. In DNA form, the CDR3 reads TGTGCCAGGGGGACAGACCTTTTGGCACCCCTCCACTTT. This gives the protein CARGTDLLAPLHF.

The CDR3 sequence: CVRSFSGEGEQYF. In DNA, the CDR3 is TGTGTCAGAAGCTTCTCGGGGGAAGGGGAGCAGTACTTC. This rearrangement joins TRBV7-5 to TRBJ2-7; the table names TRBD2, a call not compared with the DNA. TRBV7-5 is labeled a pseudogene. The CDR3 totals 13 residues.

The chain couples TRBV10-2 to TRBJ2-7; 7 bases are shared with TRBD1. The J segment lost 2 bases and the V segment lost 2 bases, leaving 6 bases of the junction unmatched. The germline V gene encodes CDR1 WSHSY and CDR2 SAAADI. The CDR3 contains 15 residues. Here the CDR3 reads CASSEVTGFTYEQYF. The DNA for the CDR3 is TGCGCCAGCAGTGAGGTGACAGGGTTTACCTACGAGCAGTACTTC.

This clone has a handful of counts. V is TRBV10-1 and J is TRBJ2-2; TRBD1 aligns across 10 bases. Trimming at V came to 6 bases and at J to 5 bases, leaving 3 bases not matched to a gene. This CDR3 spans 14 amino acids. Per the germline V gene, CDR1 is WNHNN and CDR2 is SYGVQD (reference sequence). This chain's CDR3 is CASRGTGVTGELFF. Written as DNA, the CDR3 is TGCGCCAGCAGGGGGACAGGGGTTACCGGGGAGCTGTTTTTT.

The chain couples TRBV6-2 or TRBV6-3 to TRBJ1-5; D is uncertain. Trimming took off 5 bases at V and 5 bases at J, with 16 bases between the two ends. The CDR3 totals 15 residues. From germline, CDR1 is MNHEY and CDR2 SVGEGT. CDR3 region: CASSRGDPSHQPQHF. The CDR3 DNA is TGTGCCAGCAGTCGCGGAGACCCTAGTCATCAGCCCCAGCATTTT.

Written as DNA, the CDR3 is TGCAGCGTTGCACAGAGCACTGAAGCTTTCTTT. It translates to CSVAQSTEAFF. The V gene is TRBV29-1, the J gene TRBJ1-1; D gene uncertain. The V end lost 4 bases, the J end lost 4 bases, and 7 bases lay between the germline ends. The CDR3 totals 11 residues. The germline V gene encodes CDR1 SQVTM and CDR2 ANQGSEA.

The CDR3: CASSPTTGSSGNTIYF. The CDR3 coding sequence is TGTGCCAGCTCACCAACCACAGGTAGCTCTGGAAACACCATATATTTT. The chain links TRBV18 to TRBJ1-3; D may be TRBD1 (5 bases). The CDR3 is 16 residues long. Trimming shortened V by 2 bases and J by 0 bases, and 11 bases separated the two germline ends. The germline V gene encodes CDR1 KGHSH and CDR2 LQKENI.

V is TRBV24-1 and J is TRBJ2-1; tentatively, D is TRBD1 (6 bases). CDR1 is KGHDR and CDR2 is SFDVKD in the germline V gene. Trimming left V 7 bases short and J 9 bases short, with 15 bases between. The CDR3 contains 13 residues. CDR3 amino acids: CATSWDTSGEQFF. CDR3 DNA: TGTGCCACCAGCTGGGACACCTCCGGTGAGCAGTTCTTC.

V is TRBV24-1 and J is TRBJ2-3, with a possible D match to TRBD2 (6 bases). Germline loops: CDR1 KGHDR, CDR2 SFDVKD. This CDR3 comprises 14 residues. V lost 9 bases, J lost 6 bases, and 18 bases lay in between. The DNA for the CDR3 is TGTGCCACCTCCGCGGGGTTCAAGTCGGATACGCAGTATTTT. Translation gives CATSAGFKSDTQYF.

This clone is a singleton in its sample. The CDR3 is CASSHPRRRSSYNEQFF. In DNA form, the CDR3 reads TGCGCCAGCAGTCATCCTCGGCGAAGGAGCTCCTACAATGAGCAGTTCTTC. The chain employs TRBV23-1 and TRBJ2-1; D not certain. TRBV23-1 belongs to the ORF category, with a function that is uncertain. Trimming left V 3 bases short and J 0 bases short, with 15 bases between. The CDR3 consists of 17 residues.

The J gene is TRBJ1-1, the V gene TRBV7-9, with 9 bases lining up with TRBD1. V lost 6 bases, J lost 6 bases, and 5 bases stayed unmatched. The CDR3 length is 13 residues. Germline V gene lookup returns CDR1 SEHNR and CDR2 FQNEAQ (reference sequence). CDR3 region: CASSLGQGSEAFF. CDR3 nucleotides: TGTGCCAGCAGTTTGGGACAGGGCTCTGAAGCTTTCTTT. The variable domain in full, with the rest retrieved from reference TRBV7-9 and TRBJ1-1, is DTGVSQNPRHKITKRGQNVTFRCDPISEHNRLYWYRQTLGQGPEFLTYFQNEAQLEKSRLLSDRFSAERPKGSFSTLEIQRTEQGDSAMYLCASSLGQGSEAFFGQGTRLTVV.

The genes are TRBV14 and TRBJ2-7; the D is unclear. The germline gives CDR1 SGHDN, CDR2 FVKESK. Trimming stripped 1 base from V and 9 bases from J, with 13 bases between. This CDR3 spans 13 amino acids. CDR3 amino acids: CASSQVASAPQYF. Here the CDR3 DNA reads TGTGCCAGCAGCCAAGTAGCATCGGCTCCGCAGTACTTC.

The chain combines TRBV19 with TRBJ2-5, with 7 nucleotides matching TRBD1. Germline loops: CDR1 LNHDA, CDR2 SQIVND (reference sequence). The CDR3 runs to 16 residues. The junction had 9 bases not matched to a gene; V was cut back by 5 bases and J by 0 bases. This CDR3 reads CASSLSGTANQETQYF. The CDR3 DNA follows: TGTGCCAGTAGTCTCTCCGGGACAGCCAACCAAGAGACCCAGTACTTC.

This chain links TRBV10-3 with TRBJ2-7; 9 bases match TRBD1. Germline values: CDR1 ENHRY, CDR2 SYGVKD. Trimming removed 8 bases from V and 3 bases from J; junction bases left unmatched: 5. The CDR3 is 13 residues long. CDR3 sequence: CAISSGQGYEQYF. CDR3 DNA sequence: TGTGCCATCTCATCGGGACAGGGCTACGAGCAGTACTTC.

V and J are TRBV3-1 (or the pseudogene TRBV3-2) and TRBJ2-1, with 10 positions matching TRBD2. The CDR3 loop spans 15 amino acids. In germline, CDR1 is LGHDT, CDR2 YNNKEL (reference sequence). V gave up 4 bases and J gave up 2 bases; unmatched junction bases: 2. The DNA for the CDR3 is TGTGCCAGCAGCCTTAGCGGGGGGACCTACAATGAGCAGTTCTTC. Translated: CASSLSGGTYNEQFF.

This chain uses TRBV27 with TRBJ2-1; 9 nucleotides line up with TRBD1. The V and J ends lost 0 bases and 4 bases, in that order; junction bases with no gene match: 10. Germline V gives CDR1 MNHEY, CDR2 SMNVEV (reference sequence). CDR3 length: 18 residues. The CDR3 is CASSLSLMGQGFYNEQFF. In DNA, the CDR3 is TGTGCCAGCAGTTTATCGCTGATGGGACAGGGATTTTACAATGAGCAGTTCTTC.

The chain employs TRBV19 and TRBJ1-2; D is possibly TRBD1 (6 bases). The germline gives CDR1 LNHDA, CDR2 SQIVND (reference sequence). The V gene lost 7 bases and the J gene lost 0 bases, with 18 bases spanning the gap. CDR3 length equals 16 residues. For the CDR3, the DNA is TGTGCCAGTACCCCGGCACGACAGGACGCTAACTATGGCTACACCTTC. Encoded protein: CASTPARQDANYGYTF.